This T cell receptor (beta chain) was captured by sequencing in a study of blood T cell repertoires in COVID-19. Study as a whole: Sample material is recorded as cDNA or gDNA derived from T cells, B-cell-depleted T cells, or PBMCs.

The authors' processing: Amplification of reference gene primers provided the estimated nucleated cell counts. Sequencing used immunoSEQ multiplex PCR; TCRdb keeps in-frame clones, though not all of them. D and trimming come from the DNA, and the V and J calls and clone size come from that table. The sample carries some 130,000 clones, around 73% recorded once. CDR1 is SNHLY and CDR2 is FYNNEI in the germline V gene. Trimming cost V 6 bases and J 4 bases; bases outside gene matches: 14. This CDR3 is built from 17 residues. The specimen was peripheral blood. The gene calls are TRBV2 and TRBJ2-5, with TRBD1 identical over 10 bases. This receptor was identified in a man in his 60s who had recovered from COVID-19. The CDR3 here is CASSRLGGQGTGETQYF. Written as DNA, the CDR3 is TGTGCCAGCAGCCGTTTAGGGGGACAGGGGACGGGAGAGACCCAGTACTTC. Using reference TRBV2 and TRBJ2-5 for the parts outside the CDR3, the full variable domain is EPEVTQTPSHQVTQMGQEVILRCVPISNHLYFYWYRQILGQKVEFLVSFYNNEISEKSEIFDDQFSVERPDGSNFTLKIRSTKLEDSAMYFCASSRLGGQGTGETQYFGPGTRLLVL.